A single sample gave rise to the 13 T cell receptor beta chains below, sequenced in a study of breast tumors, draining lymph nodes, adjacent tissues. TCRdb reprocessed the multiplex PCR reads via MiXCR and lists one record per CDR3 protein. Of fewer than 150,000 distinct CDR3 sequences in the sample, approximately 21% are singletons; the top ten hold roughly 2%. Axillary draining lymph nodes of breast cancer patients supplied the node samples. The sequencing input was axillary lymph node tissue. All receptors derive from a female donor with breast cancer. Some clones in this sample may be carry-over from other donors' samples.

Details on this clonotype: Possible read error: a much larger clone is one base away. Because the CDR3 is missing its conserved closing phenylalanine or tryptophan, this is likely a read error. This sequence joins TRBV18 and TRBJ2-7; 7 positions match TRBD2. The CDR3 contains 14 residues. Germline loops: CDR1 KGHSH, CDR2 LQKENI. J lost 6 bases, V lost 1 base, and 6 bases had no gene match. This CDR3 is CASSPQGTGGEQYS. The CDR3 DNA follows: TGTGCCAGCTCACCACAGGGGACGGGGGGCGAGCAGTACTCC.

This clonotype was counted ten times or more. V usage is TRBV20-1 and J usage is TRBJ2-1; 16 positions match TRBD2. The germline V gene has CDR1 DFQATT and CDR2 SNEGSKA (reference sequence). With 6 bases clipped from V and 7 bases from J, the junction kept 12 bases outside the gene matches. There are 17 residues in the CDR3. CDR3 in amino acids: CSATGLAGGPKGNEQFF. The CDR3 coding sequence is TGCAGTGCGACGGGACTAGCGGGAGGGCCAAAAGGGAATGAGCAGTTCTTC.

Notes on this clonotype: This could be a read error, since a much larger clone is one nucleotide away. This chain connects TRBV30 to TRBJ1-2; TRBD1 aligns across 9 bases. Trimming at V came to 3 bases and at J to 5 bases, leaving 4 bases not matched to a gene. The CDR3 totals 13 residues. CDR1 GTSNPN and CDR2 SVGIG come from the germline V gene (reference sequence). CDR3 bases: TGTGCCTGGAGCACAGGGGGCTGGTATGGCTACACCTTC. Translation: CAWSTGGWYGYTF.

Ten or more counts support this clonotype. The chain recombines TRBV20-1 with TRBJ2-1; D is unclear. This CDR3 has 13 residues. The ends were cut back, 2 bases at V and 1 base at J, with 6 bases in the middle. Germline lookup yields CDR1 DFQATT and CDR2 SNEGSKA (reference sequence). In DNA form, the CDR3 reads TGCAGTGCTAGACTCCGATCCTACAATGAGCAGTTCTTC. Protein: CSARLRSYNEQFF.

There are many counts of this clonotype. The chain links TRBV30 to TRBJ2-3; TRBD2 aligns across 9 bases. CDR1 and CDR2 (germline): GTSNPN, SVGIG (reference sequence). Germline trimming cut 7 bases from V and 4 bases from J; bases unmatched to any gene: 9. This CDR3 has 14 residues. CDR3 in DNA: TGTGCCTATACCGGGACTAGCTATGCAGATACGCAGTATTTT. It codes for CAYTGTSYADTQYF.

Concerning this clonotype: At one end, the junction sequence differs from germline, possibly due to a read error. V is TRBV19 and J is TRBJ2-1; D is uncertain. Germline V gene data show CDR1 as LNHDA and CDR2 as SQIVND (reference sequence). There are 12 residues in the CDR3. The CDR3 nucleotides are TGTGCCAGTAAACGTAACTACAATGAGCAGTCCTTC. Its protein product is CASKRNYNEQSF.

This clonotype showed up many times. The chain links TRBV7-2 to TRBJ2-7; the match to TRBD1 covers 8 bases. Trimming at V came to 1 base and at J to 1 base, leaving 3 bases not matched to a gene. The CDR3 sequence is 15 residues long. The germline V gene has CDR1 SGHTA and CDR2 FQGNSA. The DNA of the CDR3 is TGTGCCAGCAGCTTAGGCGGACAGGGTTCCTACGAGCAGTACTTC. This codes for CASSLGGQGSYEQYF.

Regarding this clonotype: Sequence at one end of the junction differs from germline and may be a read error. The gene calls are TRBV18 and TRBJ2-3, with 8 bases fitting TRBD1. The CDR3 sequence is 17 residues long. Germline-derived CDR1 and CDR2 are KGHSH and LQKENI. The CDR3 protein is CAGSPGRTGQRTDTQYF. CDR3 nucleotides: TGTGCCGGCTCACCTGGAAGGACAGGGCAGCGGACAGATACGCAGTATTTT.

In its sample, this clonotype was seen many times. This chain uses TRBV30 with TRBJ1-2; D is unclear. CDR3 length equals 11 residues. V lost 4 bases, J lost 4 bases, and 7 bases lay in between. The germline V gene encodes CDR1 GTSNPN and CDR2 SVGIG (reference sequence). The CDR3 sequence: CAWKGGYGYTF. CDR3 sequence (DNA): TGTGCCTGGAAGGGTGGCTATGGCTACACCTTC.

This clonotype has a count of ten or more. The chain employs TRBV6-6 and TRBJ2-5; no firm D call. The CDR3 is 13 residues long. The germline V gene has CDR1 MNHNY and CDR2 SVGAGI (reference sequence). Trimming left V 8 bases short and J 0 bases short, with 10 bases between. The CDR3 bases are TGTGCCAGCCTTTCTGTGTACCAAGAGACCCAGTACTTC. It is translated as CASLSVYQETQYF.

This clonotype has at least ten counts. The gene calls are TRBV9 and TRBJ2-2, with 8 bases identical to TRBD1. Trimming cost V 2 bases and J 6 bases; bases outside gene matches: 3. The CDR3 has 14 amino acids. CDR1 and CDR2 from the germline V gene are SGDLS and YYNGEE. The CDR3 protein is CASSVETGAGELFF. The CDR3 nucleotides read TGTGCCAGCAGCGTGGAGACAGGGGCCGGGGAGCTGTTTTTT.

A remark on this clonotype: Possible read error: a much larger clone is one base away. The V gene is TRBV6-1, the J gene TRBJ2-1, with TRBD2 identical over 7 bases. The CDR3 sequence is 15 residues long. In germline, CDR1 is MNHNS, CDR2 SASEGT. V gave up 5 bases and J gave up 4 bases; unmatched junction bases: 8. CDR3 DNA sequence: TGTGCCAGCAGTCTAGTGGGAGGGCAGTACAATGAGCAGTTCTTC. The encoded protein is CASSLVGGQYNEQFF.

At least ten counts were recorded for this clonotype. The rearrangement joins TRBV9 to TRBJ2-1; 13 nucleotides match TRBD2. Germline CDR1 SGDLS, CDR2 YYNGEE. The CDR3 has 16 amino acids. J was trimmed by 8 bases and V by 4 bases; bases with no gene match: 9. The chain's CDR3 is CASSPRTSGSMDEQFF. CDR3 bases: TGTGCCAGCAGCCCCCGGACTAGCGGGAGTATGGATGAGCAGTTCTTC.